This TCR beta chain was profiled in a study of T cells expressing NK-cell markers (dated by TCRdb to about 2020). The study in broad terms: Three sorted T-cell subsets (CD3+CD56+NKG2C+, CD3+CD56+NKG2C- and CD3+CD56-NKG2C+) from several donors had their TCR beta-chain repertoires profiled. Of the eight sequenced donors, seven were found to be HCMV-seropositive and one was found to be HCMV-seronegative. The eight sequenced donors were randomly selected healthy volunteers, three men and five women. Sequencing of the libraries produced 2 x 150 bp reads on Illumina HiSeq 2000/2500, MiSeq or NextSeq. Overall study outcomes, separate from this receptor: In 5 to 7 donors, the dominant CD3+CD56+NKG2C+ clonotypes were found to rank among the top 10 CD8+ clonotypes and to make up about 1.0-7.0% of CD8+ T cells. Whether the expanded NKG2C-expressing T cell clones were specific for HCMV antigens remained unclear. Those dominant clonotypes were again the most abundant among CD3+CD56-NKG2C+ cells in a few donors, at about 25-60.1%.

A word on this clonotype: What this receptor recognizes is not known.

HCMV serostatus was determined by detecting HCMV-specific IgG in serum with a commercial ELISA kit. Peripheral blood mononuclear cells were isolated from blood by Ficoll density gradient centrifugation. From its cysteine to its phenylalanine, the CDR3 spans 17 amino acids. No DNA has been recorded. The germline V gene yields MNHEY for CDR1 and SVGAGI for CDR2. Sequencing took place on an Illumina HiSeq 2000. TCR beta cDNA libraries were prepared using 5'RACE template switching, which introduced a universal primer site and unique molecular identifiers. Priming for cDNA synthesis came from the TCR beta constant segment, and two successive PCR amplification steps followed. In the original analysis: Reads were demultiplexed and grouped by UMI with MIGEC, and clonotypes were assembled and quantified with MiTCR. Only TCR cDNA sequences supported by at least two reads were kept to exclude erroneous sequences. Downstream repertoire analysis used the tcR package, and clonotypes were matched across fractions by CDR3 nucleotide sequence plus V segment. VDJmatch was used to annotate antigen specificity against VDJdb, with one amino acid substitution allowed in CDR3. With the reads reprocessed by TCRdb, a single entry stands for each CDR3 protein sequence and no DNA is reported. The V and J calls come from TCRdb's annotation, not from the publication. This sample's records show 350,000 to 450,000 distinct CDR3 sequences. Of the sample, 5% to 5.5% falls within the top ten clones.

This sequence uses TRBV6-5 and TRBJ2-2; TCRdb's D call, TRBD2, is unchecked because there is no DNA. The sample was blood T cells: a sorted CD56 or NKG2C T cell subset, CD4+ or CD8+ T cells, or bulk PBMC T cells (not recorded which). The clonotype originates from a man between 18 and 69 years old in good health. The CDR3 here reads CASSSRVSNVVTGELFF.